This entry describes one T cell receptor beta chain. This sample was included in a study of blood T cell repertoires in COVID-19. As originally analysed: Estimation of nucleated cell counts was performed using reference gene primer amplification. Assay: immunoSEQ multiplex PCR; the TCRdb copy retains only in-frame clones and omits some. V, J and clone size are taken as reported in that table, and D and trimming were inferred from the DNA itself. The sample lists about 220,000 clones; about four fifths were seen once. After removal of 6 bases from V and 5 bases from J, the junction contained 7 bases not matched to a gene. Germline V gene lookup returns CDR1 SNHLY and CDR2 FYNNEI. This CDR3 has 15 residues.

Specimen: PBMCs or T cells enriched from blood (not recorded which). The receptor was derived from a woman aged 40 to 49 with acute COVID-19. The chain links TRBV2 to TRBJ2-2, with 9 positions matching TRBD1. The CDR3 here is CASRLGTGNTGELFF. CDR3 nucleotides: TGTGCCAGCAGGCTGGGGACAGGGAATACCGGGGAGCTGTTTTTT.